This T cell receptor (beta chain) came from a study of CD8+CD57+ T cells in acquired aplastic anemia. About the research overall: The DNA of sorted CD4+ and CD8+ cells averaged roughly 3 ug. Whole-study findings and limits: With respect to CD8+ Simpson's diversity, patients and controls did not differ significantly. Patients had approximately 30 CD8+ CDR3 sequences in common with controls (the shared set).

Details on this clonotype: Its antigen is unidentified.

Genomic DNA was employed as the template in profiling TCR beta VDJ and CDR3. Using its own MiXCR run on the reads, TCRdb lists one record per CDR3 protein. The table lists about 210,000 distinct CDR3 sequences, around 60% of them singletons. The CDR3 is 15 residues long. Germline CDR1 and CDR2: SGHRS and YFSETQ. V shed 4 bases, J shed 0 bases, and the junction held 7 bases outside the gene matches. J is TRBJ2-7 and V is TRBV5-1; 7 bases match TRBD1. This clonotype originated in a human donor in good health. Specimen: sorted CD4+, CD8+, or CD8+CD57+ T cells (not recorded which) from PBMCs. CDR3 loop: CASSGQGVSSYEQYF. DNA of the CDR3: TGCGCCAGCAGCGGGCAGGGGGTGAGCTCCTACGAGCAGTACTTC. The full variable domain, rest sourced from reference TRBV5-1 and TRBJ2-7, is KAGVTQTPRYLIKTRGQQVTLSCSPISGHRSVSWYQQTPGQGLQFLFEYFSETQRNKGNFPGRFSGRQFSNSRSEMNVSTLELGDSALYLCASSGQGVSSYEQYFGPGTRLTVT.